The clone carrying this TCR beta chain was seen once. Its antigen is undetermined. This specimen belongs to a study of cytomegalovirus exposure and HLA in healthy donors. Study background: Roughly 77 million unique TCRs from HLA-typed donors made up an early data release.

The PCR contained 60 Vbeta and 13 Jbeta primers. Some clones are missing from TCRdb's copy, which holds only in-frame ones; the method was immunoSEQ multiplex PCR. The table lists under 130,000 clones, 79% of them singletons. V dropped 7 bases and J dropped 8 bases, with 12 bases sitting between them. This CDR3 has 12 residues. CDR1 SGHAT and CDR2 FQNNGV come from the germline V gene. Study-wide points: The study listed roughly 160 cytomegalovirus-associated TCR beta chains.

The clonotype comes from a woman aged 40-49 years in good health and CMV-seronegative. V usage is TRBV11-2 and J usage is TRBJ2-1, with D tentatively TRBD2 (5 bases). Sequencing was performed on PBMCs. CDR3 in DNA: TGTGCCAGCACCCACGGGCGGGATGAGCAGTTCTTC. This codes for CASTHGRDEQFF. The entire variable domain, with the rest obtained from reference TRBV11-2 and TRBJ2-1, is as follows: EAGVAQSPRYKIIEKRQSVAFWCNPISGHATLYWYQQILGQGPKLLIQFQNNGVVDDSQLPKDRFSAERLKGVDSTLKIQPAKLEDSAVYLCASTHGRDEQFFGPGTRLTVL.